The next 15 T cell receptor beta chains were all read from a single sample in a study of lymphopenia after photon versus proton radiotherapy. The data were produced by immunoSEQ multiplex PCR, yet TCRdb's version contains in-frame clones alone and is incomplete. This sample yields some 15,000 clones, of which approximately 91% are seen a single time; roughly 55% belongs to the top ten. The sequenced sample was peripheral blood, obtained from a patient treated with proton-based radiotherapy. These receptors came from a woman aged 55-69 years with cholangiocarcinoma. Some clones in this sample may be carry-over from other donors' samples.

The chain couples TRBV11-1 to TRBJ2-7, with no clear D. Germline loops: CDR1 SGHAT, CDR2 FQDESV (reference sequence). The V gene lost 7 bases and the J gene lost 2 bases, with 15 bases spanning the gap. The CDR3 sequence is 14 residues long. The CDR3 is CASTQSGVAYEQYF. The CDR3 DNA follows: TGTGCCAGCACCCAGAGTGGGGTTGCCTACGAGCAGTACTTC.

The CDR3 nucleotides read TGTGCCAGCAGCTTAGTAGTCGCAGGGACCACTGAAGCTTTCTTT. Its protein is CASSLVVAGTTEAFF. The chain uses TRBV7-2 and TRBJ1-1; D is possibly TRBD1 (5 bases). Trimming left V 1 base short and J 4 bases short, with 13 bases between. The CDR3 covers 15 residues. Germline V gives CDR1 SGHTA, CDR2 FQGNSA.

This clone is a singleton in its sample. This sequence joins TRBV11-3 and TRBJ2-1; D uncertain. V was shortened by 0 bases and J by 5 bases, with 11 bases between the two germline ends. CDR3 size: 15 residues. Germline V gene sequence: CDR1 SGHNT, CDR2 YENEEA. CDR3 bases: TGTGCCAGCAGCTTAGATTCGCCTCCACACAATGAGCAGTTCTTC. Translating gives CASSLDSPPHNEQFF. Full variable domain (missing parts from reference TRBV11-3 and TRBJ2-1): EAGVVQSPRYKIIEKKQPVAFWCNPISGHNTLYWYLQNLGQGPELLIRYENEEAVDDSQLPKDRFSAERLKGVDSTLKIQPAELGDSAVYLCASSLDSPPHNEQFFGPGTRLTVL.

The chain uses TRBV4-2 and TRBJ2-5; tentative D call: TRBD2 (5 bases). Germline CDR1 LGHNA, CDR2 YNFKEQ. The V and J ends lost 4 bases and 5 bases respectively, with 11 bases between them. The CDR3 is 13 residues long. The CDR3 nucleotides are TGTGCCAGCAGCCCGGACTTGACGGAGACCCAGTACTTC. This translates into CASSPDLTETQYF.

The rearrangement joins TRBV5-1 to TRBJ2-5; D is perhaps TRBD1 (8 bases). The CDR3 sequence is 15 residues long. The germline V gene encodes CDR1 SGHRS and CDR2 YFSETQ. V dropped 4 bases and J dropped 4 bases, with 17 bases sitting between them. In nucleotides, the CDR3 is TGCGCCAGCAGCCACAGGACAGGGAGGGGAGAGACCCAGTACTTC. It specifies CASSHRTGRGETQYF.

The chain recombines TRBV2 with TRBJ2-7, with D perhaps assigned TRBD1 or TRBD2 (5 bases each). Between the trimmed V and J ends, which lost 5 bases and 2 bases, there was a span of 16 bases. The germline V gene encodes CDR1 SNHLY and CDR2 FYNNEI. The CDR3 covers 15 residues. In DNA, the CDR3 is TGTGCCAGCAGTTCCCGGACACGACTAACCTACGAGCAGTACTTC. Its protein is CASSSRTRLTYEQYF.

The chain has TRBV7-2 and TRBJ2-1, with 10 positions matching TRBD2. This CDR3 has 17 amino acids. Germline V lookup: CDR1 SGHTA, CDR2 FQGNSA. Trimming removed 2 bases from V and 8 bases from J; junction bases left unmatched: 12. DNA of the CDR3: TGTGCCAGCAGCTTAAGGACCCTAGCGGGAGTGAGGGATGAGCAGTTCTTC. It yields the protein CASSLRTLAGVRDEQFF.

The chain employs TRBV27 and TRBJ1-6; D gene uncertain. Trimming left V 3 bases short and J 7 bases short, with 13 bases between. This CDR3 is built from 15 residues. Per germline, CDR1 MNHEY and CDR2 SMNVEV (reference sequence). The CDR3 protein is CASSLGGATNSPLHF. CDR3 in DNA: TGTGCCAGCAGTTTGGGAGGAGCAACAAATTCACCCCTCCACTTT.

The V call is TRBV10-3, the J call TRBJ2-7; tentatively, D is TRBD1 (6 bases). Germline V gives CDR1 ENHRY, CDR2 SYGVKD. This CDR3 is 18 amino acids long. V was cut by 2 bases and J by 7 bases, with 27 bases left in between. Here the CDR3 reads CAISETGLYYVGRGEQYF. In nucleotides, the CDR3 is TGTGCCATCAGTGAGACAGGGCTTTACTACGTGGGACGTGGGGAGCAGTACTTC.

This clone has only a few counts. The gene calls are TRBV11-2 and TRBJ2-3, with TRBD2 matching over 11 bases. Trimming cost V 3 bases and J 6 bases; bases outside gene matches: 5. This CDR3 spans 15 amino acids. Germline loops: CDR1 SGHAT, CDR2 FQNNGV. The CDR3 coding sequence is TGTGCCAGCAGCTTCCTAGCGGGGGGTCGTGATACGCAGTATTTT. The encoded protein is CASSFLAGGRDTQYF.

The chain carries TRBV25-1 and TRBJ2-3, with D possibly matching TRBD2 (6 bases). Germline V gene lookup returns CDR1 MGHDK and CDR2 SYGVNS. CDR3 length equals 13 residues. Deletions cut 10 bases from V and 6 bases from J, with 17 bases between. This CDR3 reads CAISGLPVDTQYF. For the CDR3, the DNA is TGTGCCATATCGGGACTCCCAGTTGATACGCAGTATTTT.

The CDR3 bases are TGTGCCTGGAGACGTGGACGAGAGCAGTACTTC. It yields the protein CAWRRGREQYF. The chain is built from TRBV30 and TRBJ2-7, with unresolved D. Germline loops: CDR1 GTSNPN, CDR2 SVGIG (reference sequence). V lost 3 bases to trimming and J lost 7 bases, with 10 bases between them. This CDR3 is built from 11 residues.

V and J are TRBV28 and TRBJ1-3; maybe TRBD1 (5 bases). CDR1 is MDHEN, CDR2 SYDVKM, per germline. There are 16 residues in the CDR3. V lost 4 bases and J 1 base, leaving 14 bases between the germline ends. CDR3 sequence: CASSWGFGPSGNTIYF. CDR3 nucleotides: TGTGCCAGCAGTTGGGGGTTCGGGCCGTCTGGAAACACCATATATTTT.

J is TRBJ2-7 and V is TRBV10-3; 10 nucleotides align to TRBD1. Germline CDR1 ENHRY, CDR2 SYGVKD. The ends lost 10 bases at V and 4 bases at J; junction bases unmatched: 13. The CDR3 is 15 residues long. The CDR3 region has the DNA TGTGCCACGCAACCCGCGGGACAGGGGAATTACGAGCAGTACTTC. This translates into CATQPAGQGNYEQYF.

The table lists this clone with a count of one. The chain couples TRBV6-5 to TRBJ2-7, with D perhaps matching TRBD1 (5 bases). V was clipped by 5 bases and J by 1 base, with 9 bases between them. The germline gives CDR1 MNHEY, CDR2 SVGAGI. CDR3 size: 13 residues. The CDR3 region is CASSEKGSYEQYF. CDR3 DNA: TGTGCCAGCAGTGAAAAGGGGTCCTACGAGCAGTACTTC.